Given below is one T cell receptor (beta chain) in context. Its antigen is unknown. These data are taken from a study of siplizumab effects on memory and regulatory T cells. General study findings and limits: Unstimulated subsets were the mapping target of only a minor fraction of alloreactive clones. Suppressive activity of Tregs proliferating in siplizumab cultures remained unconfirmed. Contribution to the alloresponse seemed major for naive T cells, which also seemed more diverse than memory cells.

Roughly 10^5 TCR templates underwent assay in each sample. Assay used: immunoSEQ multiplex PCR; TCRdb lists only in-frame clones, some missing. The sample lists 120,000 or so clones; around nine tenths were seen once. V trimming: 7 bases; J trimming: 8 bases; junction bases outside the gene matches: 7. CDR3 length: 13 residues. The V gene's germline CDR1 is SEHNR and CDR2 FQNEAQ (reference sequence). The receptor's source is a human donor in good health. The V gene is TRBV7-9, the J gene TRBJ2-1, with 8 bases fitting TRBD2. The sequenced sample consisted of CD4+ T cells sorted from blood. The CDR3 here is CASTLGLGYEQFF. CDR3 sequence (DNA): TGTGCCAGCACCTTGGGACTAGGCTATGAGCAGTTCTTC.